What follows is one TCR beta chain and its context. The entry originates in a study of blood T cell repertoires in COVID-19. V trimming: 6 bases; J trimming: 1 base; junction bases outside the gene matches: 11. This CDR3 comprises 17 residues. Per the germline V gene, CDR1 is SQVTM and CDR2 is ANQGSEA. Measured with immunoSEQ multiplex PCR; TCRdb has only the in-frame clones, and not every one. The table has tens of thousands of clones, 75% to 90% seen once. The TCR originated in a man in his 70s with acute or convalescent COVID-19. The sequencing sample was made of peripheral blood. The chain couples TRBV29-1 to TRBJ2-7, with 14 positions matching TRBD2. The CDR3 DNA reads TGCAGCGTGAGGGATGGGACTAGCGGGAGTTTTTCCTACGAGCAGTACTTC. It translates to CSVRDGTSGSFSYEQYF.